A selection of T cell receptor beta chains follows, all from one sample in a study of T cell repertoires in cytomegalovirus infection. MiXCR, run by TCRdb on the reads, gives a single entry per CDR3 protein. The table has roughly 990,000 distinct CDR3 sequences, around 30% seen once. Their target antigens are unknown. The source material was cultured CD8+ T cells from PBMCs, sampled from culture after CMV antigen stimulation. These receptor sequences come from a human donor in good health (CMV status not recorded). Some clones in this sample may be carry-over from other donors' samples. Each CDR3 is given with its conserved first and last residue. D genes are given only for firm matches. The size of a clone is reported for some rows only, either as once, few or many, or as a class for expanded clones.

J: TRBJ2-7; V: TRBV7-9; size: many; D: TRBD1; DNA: TGTGCCAGCAGCTTCTCGTCCGGGACAGCCTACGAGCAGTACTTC; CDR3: CASSFSSGTAYEQYF
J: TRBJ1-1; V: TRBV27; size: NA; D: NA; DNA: TGTGCCAGCACCCCTGGGCCCTACACTGAAGCTTTCTTT; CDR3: CASTPGPYTEAFF
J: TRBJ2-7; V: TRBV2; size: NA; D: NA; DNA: TGTGCCAGCAAGAATCGGCAGAACACCTACGAGCAGTACTTC; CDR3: CASKNRQNTYEQYF
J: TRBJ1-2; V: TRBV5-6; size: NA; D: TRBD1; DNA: TGTGCCAGCAGCTGGGGGACAGGGGGTGGCTATGGCTACACCTTC; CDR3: CASSWGTGGGYGYTF
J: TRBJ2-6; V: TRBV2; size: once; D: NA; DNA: TGTGCCAGCAGGACCGACCCTTTCTCCGGGGCCAACGTCCTGACTTTC; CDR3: CASRTDPFSGANVLTF
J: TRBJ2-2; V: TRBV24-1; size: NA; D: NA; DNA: TGTGCCACCAGTGATTACACATACCGCGGCGTCACCGGGGAGCTGTTTTTT; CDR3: CATSDYTYRGVTGELFF
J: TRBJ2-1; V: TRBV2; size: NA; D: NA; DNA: TGTGCCAGCAGAGCCCGGGACTGGCGGGCTGTGGATGAGCAGTTCTTC; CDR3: CASRARDWRAVDEQFF
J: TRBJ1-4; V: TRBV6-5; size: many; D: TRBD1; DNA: TGTGCCAGCAGTTACTCAAAACAGGGGGTAATTAAGGGCTGGGATGAAAAACTGTTTTTT; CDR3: CASSYSKQGVIKGWDEKLFF
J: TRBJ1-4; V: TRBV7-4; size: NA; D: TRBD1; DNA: TGTGCCAGCAGCCCGGGACAGGCGCTTTTTGAAAAACTGTTTTTT; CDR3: CASSPGQALFEKLFF
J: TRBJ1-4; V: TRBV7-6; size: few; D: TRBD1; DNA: TGTGCCAGCAGCGCTACAGGGGGTTTTAGTGAAAAACTGTTTTTT; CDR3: CASSATGGFSEKLFF
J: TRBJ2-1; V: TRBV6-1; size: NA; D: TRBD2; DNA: TGTGCCAGCAGAACTAGCGGGGGGATGGATGAGCAGTTCTTC; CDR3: CASRTSGGMDEQFF
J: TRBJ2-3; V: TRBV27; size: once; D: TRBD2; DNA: TGTGCCAGCAGTTCCGCCGGGACTAGCGGGTTCACAGATACGCAGTATTTT; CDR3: CASSSAGTSGFTDTQYF
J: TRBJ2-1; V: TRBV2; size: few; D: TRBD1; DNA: TGTGCCAGCAACCCCGACAGGGTGGTTGAGCAGTTCTTC; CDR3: CASNPDRVVEQFF
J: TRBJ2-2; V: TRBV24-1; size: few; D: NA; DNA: TGTGCCACCAGTGTTGTTGGCGGGGAGCTGTTTTTT; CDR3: CATSVVGGELFF
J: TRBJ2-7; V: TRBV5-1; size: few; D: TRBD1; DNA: TGCGCCAGCAGCTTGTTCGTCGGGACAGGGTTGTACGAGCAGTACTTC; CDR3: CASSLFVGTGLYEQYF
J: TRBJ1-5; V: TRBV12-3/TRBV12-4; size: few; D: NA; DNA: TGTGCCAGCAGTCCGCGGACAAGGGACAATCAGCCCCAGCATTTT; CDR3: CASSPRTRDNQPQHF
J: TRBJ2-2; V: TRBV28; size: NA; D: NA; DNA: TGTGCCAGCTTCACAGACTGGGCCGGGGAGCTGTTTTTT; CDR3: CASFTDWAGELFF
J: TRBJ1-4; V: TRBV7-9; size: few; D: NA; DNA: TGTGCCAGCAGCTTGGTAGGGAGGGCTGAAAAACTGTTTTTT; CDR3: CASSLVGRAEKLFF
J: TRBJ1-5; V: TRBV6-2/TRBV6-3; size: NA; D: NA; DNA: TGTGCCAGCAGTTACTCATCAGGGTACAATCAGCCCCAGCATTTT; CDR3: CASSYSSGYNQPQHF
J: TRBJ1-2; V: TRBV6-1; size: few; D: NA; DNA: TGTGCCAGCAGTGAAGCCACAGGAGGGAGGGGAAACTATGGCTACACCTTC; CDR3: CASSEATGGRGNYGYTF
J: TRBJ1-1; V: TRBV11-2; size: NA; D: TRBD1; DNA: TGTGCCAGCAGCTTAGATTCGTTTGACAGGGAGAACACTGAAGCTTTCTTT; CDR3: CASSLDSFDRENTEAFF
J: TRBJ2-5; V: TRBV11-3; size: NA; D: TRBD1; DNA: TGTGCCAGCAGCCCCGCCTGCGGACAGGGGCAAGAGACCCAGTACTTC; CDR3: CASSPACGQGQETQYF
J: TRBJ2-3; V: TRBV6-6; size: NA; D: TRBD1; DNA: TGTGCCAGCAGTCGGACAGGGGAAAGAACAGATACGCAGTATTTT; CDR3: CASSRTGERTDTQYF
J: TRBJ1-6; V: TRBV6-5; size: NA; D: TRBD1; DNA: TGTGCCAGCAGTTACTCGGACAGGGATTATTCACCCCTCCACTTT; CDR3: CASSYSDRDYSPLHF
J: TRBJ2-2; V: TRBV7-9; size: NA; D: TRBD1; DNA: TGTGCCAGCAGCTATGGACAGGGGTTATACACCGGGGAGCTGTTTTTT; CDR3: CASSYGQGLYTGELFF
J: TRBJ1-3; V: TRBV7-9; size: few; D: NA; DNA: TGTGCCAGCAGCTTTATTCTACGGGGGGCTTCAGGAAACACCATATATTTT; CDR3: CASSFILRGASGNTIYF